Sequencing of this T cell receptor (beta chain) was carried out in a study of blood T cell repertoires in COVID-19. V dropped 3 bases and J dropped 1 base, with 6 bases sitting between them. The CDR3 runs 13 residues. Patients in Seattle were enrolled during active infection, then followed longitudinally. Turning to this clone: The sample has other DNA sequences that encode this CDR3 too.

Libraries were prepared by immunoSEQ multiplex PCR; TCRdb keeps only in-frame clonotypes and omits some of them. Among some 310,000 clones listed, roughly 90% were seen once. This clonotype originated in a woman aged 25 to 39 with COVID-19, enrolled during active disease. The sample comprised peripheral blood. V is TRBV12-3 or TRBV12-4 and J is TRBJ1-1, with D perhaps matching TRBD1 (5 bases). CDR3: CASSLGGNTEAFF. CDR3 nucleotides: TGTGCCAGCAGTTTGGGGGGGAACACTGAAGCTTTCTTT.